These 8 T cell receptor beta chains were sequenced from one sample in a study of breast tumors, draining lymph nodes, adjacent tissues. Axillary draining lymph nodes of breast cancer patients supplied the node samples. TCRdb used MiXCR to reprocess the multiplex PCR reads, holding one entry per CDR3 protein. The sample lists about 230,000 distinct CDR3 sequences; 32% were seen once. The sequenced material came from axillary lymph node tissue. The receptor source for this set is a female donor with breast cancer. Some clones in this sample may be carry-over from other donors' samples.

Many counts were recorded for this clonotype. This chain uses TRBV5-8 with TRBJ2-7; 7 nucleotides align to TRBD1. The germline CDR1 and CDR2 sequences are SGHTS and YDEGEE. The CDR3 consists of 14 residues. Unmatched junction bases numbered 7, after V lost 0 bases and J lost 7 bases. CDR3 in amino acids: CASSLDGGRGEQYF. The CDR3 DNA follows: TGTGCCAGCAGCTTGGACGGAGGCAGGGGGGAGCAGTACTTC.

This clonotype was counted between two and nine times. A much larger clone lies one base from this, so it may be a read error. V is TRBV4-1 and J is TRBJ2-1; maybe TRBD1 (5 bases). The CDR3 is 15 residues long. Trimming pared 0 bases from V and 0 bases from J, leaving 6 bases between. Germline loops: CDR1 MGHRA, CDR2 YSYEKL. The CDR3 loop is CASSQDRVSYNEQFF. CDR3 nucleotides: TGCGCCAGCAGCCAAGACAGGGTCTCCTACAATGAGCAGTTCTTC.

The chain carries TRBV2 and TRBJ2-1; 7 bases fit TRBD2. CDR3 length equals 12 residues. CDR1 and CDR2 (germline): SNHLY, FYNNEI. Trimming cost V 8 bases and J 5 bases; bases outside gene matches: 3. In nucleotides, the CDR3 is TGTGCCAGCGGGAGGGCTAACAATGAGCAGTTCTTC. This translates into CASGRANNEQFF.

The V call is TRBV24-1, the J call TRBJ2-7; D gene uncertain. Germline V gene lookup returns CDR1 KGHDR and CDR2 SFDVKD. The V end lost 0 bases, the J end lost 5 bases, and 10 bases lay between the germline ends. The length of the CDR3 is 14 residues. The CDR3 loop reads CATSDLLNLNEQYF. The DNA of the CDR3 is TGTGCCACCAGTGATTTGTTGAATCTCAACGAGCAGTACTTC.

There are many counts of this clonotype. The chain joins TRBV7-3 to TRBJ2-5; D unclear. The V gene lost 4 bases and the J gene lost 3 bases, with 12 bases spanning the gap. Germline-derived CDR1 and CDR2 are SGHTA and FQGTGA. The CDR3 is 14 amino acids. CDR3 bases: TGTGCCAGCAGCTCGCCCACACGGGAAGAGACCCAGTACTTC. It specifies CASSSPTREETQYF.

The genes are TRBV12-3 or TRBV12-4 and TRBJ1-1; 7 nucleotides match TRBD1. CDR3 size: 15 residues. J was trimmed by 1 base and V by 2 bases; bases with no gene match: 4. CDR3 amino acids: CASSLTGAKNTEAFF. Written as DNA, the CDR3 is TGTGCCAGCAGTTTAACAGGGGCGAAGAACACTGAAGCTTTCTTT.

This chain links TRBV5-1 with TRBJ1-1; D might be TRBD1 (5 bases). The germline CDR1 and CDR2 sequences are SGHRS and YFSETQ. V lost 0 bases to trimming and J lost 0 bases, with 9 bases between them. The CDR3 is 15 residues long. The chain's CDR3 is CASSLEGTLNTEAFF. The CDR3 coding sequence is TGCGCCAGCAGCTTGGAGGGGACGCTGAACACTGAAGCTTTCTTT.

On this clonotype itself: One junction end disagrees with the germline gene, perhaps due to a read error. The chain has TRBV7-2 and TRBJ2-2; tentative D call: TRBD2 (7 bases). The germline V gene encodes CDR1 SGHTA and CDR2 FQGNSA. The CDR3 consists of 15 residues. CDR3 nucleotides: TGTGCCAGCAATCGGGACTTATCGAACACCGGGGGGCTGCTTTTT. Amino acids: CASNRDLSNTGGLLF.